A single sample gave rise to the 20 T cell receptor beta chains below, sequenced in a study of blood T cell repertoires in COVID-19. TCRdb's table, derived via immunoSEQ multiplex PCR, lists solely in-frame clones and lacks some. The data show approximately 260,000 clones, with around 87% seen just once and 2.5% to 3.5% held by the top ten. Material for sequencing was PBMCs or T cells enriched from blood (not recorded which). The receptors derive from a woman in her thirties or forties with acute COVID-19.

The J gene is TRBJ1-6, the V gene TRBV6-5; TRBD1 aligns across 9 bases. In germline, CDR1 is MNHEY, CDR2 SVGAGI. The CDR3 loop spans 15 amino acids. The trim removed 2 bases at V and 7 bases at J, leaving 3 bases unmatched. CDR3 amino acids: CASSYQGQGNSPLHF. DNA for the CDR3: TGTGCCAGCAGTTACCAGGGACAGGGCAATTCACCCCTCCACTTT.

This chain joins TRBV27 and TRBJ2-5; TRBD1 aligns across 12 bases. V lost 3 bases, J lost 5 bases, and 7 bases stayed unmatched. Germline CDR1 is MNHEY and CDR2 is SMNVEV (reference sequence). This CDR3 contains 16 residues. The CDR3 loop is CASSFRDRGRSETQYF. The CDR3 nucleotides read TGTGCCAGCAGTTTCCGGGACAGGGGGCGCTCGGAGACCCAGTACTTC.

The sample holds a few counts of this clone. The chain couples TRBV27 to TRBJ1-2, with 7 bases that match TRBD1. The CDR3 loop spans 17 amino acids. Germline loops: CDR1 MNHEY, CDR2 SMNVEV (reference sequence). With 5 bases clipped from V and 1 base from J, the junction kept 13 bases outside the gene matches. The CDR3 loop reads CASSPHPHRGLNYGYTF. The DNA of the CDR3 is TGTGCCAGCAGTCCCCACCCACACAGGGGCCTTAACTATGGCTACACCTTC.

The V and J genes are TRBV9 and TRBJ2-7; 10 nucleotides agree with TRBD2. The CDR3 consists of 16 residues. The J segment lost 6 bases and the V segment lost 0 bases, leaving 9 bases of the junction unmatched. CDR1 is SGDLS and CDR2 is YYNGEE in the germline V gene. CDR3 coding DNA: TGTGCCAGCAGCGTAGGGAGCCTAGCGGGAGTTAGCGAGCAGTACTTC. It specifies CASSVGSLAGVSEQYF.

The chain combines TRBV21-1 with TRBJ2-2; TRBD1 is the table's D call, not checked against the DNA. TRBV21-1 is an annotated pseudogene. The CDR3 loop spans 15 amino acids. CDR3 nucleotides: TGTGCCAGCAAGACAGGGGAACCGAACACCGGGGAGCTGTTTTTT. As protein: CASKTGEPNTGELFF.

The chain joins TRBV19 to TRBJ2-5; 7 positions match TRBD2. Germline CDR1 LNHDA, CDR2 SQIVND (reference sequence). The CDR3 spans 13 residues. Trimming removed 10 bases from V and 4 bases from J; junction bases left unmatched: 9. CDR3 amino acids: CAISTSHGETQYF. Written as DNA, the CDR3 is TGTGCCATTTCGACTAGCCATGGAGAGACCCAGTACTTC.

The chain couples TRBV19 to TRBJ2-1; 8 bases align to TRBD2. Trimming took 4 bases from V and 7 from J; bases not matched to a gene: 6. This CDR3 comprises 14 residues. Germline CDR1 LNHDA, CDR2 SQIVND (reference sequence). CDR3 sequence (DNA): TGTGCCAGTAGTACCCAGCGGGAGAGAAATGAGCAGTTCTTC. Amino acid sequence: CASSTQRERNEQFF.

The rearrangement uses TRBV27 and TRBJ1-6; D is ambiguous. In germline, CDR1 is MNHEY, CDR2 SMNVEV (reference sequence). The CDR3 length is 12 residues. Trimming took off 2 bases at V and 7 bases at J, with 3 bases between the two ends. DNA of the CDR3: TGTGCCAGCAGTTTACAAAATTCACCCCTCCACTTT. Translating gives CASSLQNSPLHF.

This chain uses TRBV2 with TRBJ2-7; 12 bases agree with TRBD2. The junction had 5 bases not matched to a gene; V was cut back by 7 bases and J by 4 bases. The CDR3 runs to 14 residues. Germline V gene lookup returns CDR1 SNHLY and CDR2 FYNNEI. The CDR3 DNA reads TGTGCCAGCACCAAGACTAGCGGGAGTTACGAGCAGTACTTC. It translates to CASTKTSGSYEQYF.

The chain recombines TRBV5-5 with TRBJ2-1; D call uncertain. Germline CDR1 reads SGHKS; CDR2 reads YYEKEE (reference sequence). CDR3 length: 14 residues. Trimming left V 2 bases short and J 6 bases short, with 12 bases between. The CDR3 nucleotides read TGTGCCAGCAGCTTTTCCGTGACGGGCAATGAGCAGTTCTTC. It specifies CASSFSVTGNEQFF.

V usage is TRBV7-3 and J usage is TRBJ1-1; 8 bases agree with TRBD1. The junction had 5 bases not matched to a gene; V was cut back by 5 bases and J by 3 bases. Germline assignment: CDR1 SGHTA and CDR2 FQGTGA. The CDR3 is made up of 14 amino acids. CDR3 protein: CASSAKTGDTEAFF. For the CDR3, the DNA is TGTGCCAGCAGCGCGAAGACAGGGGACACTGAAGCTTTCTTT.

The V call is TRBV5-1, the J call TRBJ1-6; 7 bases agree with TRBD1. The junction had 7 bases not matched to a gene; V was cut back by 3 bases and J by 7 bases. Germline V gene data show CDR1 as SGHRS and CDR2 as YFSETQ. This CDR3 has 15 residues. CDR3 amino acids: CASSSLGTENSPLHF. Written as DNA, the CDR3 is TGCGCCAGCAGCTCACTCGGGACAGAAAATTCACCCCTCCACTTT.

The CDR3 DNA reads TGTGCCAGCAGCTTCCGGACTAGCGGCACAGATACGCAGTATTTT. Residues: CASSFRTSGTDTQYF. V is TRBV13 and J is TRBJ2-3; TRBD2 matches at 9 bases. The CDR3 spans 15 residues. V lost 3 bases to trimming and J lost 1 base; unmatched junction nucleotides: 2. Looked up from germline, CDR1 is PRHDT and CDR2 is FYEKMQ (reference sequence).

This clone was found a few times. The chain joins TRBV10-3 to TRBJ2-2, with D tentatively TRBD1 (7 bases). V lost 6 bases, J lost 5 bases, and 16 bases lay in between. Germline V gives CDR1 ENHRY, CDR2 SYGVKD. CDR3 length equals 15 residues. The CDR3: CAIRTIPGGTGELFF. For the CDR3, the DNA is TGTGCCATCAGGACTATCCCAGGGGGGACCGGGGAGCTGTTTTTT.

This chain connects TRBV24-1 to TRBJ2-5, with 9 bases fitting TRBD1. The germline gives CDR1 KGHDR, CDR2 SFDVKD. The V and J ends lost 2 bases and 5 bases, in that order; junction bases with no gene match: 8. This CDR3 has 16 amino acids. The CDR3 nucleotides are TGTGCCACCAGTGATTCGGGGACAGGGTGGTTCGAGACCCAGTACTTC. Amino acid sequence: CATSDSGTGWFETQYF.

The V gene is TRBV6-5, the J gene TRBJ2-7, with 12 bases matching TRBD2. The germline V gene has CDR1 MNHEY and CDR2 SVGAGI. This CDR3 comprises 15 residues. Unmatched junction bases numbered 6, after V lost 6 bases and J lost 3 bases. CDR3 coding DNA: TGTGCCAGCAGCGTACTAGCGGGAGGTAGCTACGAGCAGTACTTC. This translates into CASSVLAGGSYEQYF.

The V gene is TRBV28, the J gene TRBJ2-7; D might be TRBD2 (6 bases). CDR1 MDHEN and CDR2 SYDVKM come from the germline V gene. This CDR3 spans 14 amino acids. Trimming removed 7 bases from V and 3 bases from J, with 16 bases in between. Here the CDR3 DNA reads TGTGCCAGCACCCTGACGGGGGTAGGCTACGAGCAGTACTTC. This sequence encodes CASTLTGVGYEQYF.

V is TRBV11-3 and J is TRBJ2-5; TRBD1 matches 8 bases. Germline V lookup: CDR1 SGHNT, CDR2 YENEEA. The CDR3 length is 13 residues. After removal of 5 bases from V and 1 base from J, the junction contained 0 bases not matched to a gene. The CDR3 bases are TGTGCCAGCAGCACAGGGGGCCAAGAGACCCAGTACTTC. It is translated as CASSTGGQETQYF.

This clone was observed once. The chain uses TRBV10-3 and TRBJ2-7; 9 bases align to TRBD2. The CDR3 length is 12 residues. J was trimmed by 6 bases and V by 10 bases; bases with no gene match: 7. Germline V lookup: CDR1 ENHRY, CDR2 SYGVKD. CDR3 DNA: TGTGCCACTGGGACTAGCCCCGCCGAGCAGTACTTC. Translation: CATGTSPAEQYF.

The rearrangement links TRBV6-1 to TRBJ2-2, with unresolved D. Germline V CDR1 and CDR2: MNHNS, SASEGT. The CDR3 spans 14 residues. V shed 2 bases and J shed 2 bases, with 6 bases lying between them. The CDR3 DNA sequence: TGTGCCAGCAGTGAACTGGCAAACACCGGGGAGCTGTTTTTT. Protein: CASSELANTGELFF.